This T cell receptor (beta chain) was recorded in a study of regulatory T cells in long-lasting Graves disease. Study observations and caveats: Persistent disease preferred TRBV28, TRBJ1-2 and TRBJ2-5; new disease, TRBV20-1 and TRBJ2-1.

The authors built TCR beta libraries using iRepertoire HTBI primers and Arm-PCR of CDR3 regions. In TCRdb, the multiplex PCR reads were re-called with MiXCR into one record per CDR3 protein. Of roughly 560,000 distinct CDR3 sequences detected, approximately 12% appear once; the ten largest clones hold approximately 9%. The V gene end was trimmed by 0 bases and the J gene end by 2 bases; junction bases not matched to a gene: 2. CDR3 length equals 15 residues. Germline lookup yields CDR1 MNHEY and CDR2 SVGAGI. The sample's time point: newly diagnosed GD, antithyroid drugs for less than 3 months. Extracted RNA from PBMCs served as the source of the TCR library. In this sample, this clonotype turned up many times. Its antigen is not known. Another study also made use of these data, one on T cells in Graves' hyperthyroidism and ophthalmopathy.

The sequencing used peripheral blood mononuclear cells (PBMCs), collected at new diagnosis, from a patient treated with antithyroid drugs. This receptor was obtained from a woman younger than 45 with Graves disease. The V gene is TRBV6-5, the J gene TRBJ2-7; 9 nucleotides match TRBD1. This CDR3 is CASSYSGTGTYEQYF. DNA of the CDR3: TGTGCCAGCAGTTACTCAGGGACAGGGACCTACGAGCAGTACTTC.